The sequence of this T cell receptor beta chain was determined in a study of OX40 agonist ivuxolimab in advanced cancers. Whole-study context: The study gave patients intravenous ivuxolimab at 0.01 to 10 mg/kg every 2 weeks.

The protocol was immunoSEQ multiplex PCR, while the TCRdb copy is restricted to in-frame clones and leaves out a portion. Of about 69,000 clones in the sample, about four fifths were seen once. The V segment lost 5 bases and the J segment 7 bases; nucleotides outside the gene matches: 4. Looked up from germline, CDR1 is SGHAT and CDR2 is FQNNGV. The length of the CDR3 is 13 residues. The chain uses TRBV11-2 and TRBJ1-5; TRBD1 matches 8 bases. This sequence originates from an adult with an advanced solid tumor such as melanoma, head and neck, liver or kidney cancer. This specimen consisted of CD4+ or CD8+ T cells sorted from blood, obtained in a trial of the OX40 agonist ivuxolimab. The CDR3 DNA follows: TGTGCCAGCAGCGACAGGGGAAGGCAGCCCCAGCATTTT. Protein sequence: CASSDRGRQPQHF.